This TCR beta chain was found in a study of shared clonotypes between healthy human individuals. From germline, CDR1 is SEHNR and CDR2 FQNEAQ (reference sequence). Deletions cut 3 bases from V and 2 bases from J, with 9 bases between. CDR3 length: 14 amino acids. Profiling relied on immunoSEQ multiplex PCR, and the TCRdb table lists in-frame clones only, not all of them. The data show about 320,000 clones, with 87% seen just once and about 16% held by the top ten. The chain recombines TRBV7-9 with TRBJ2-3, with D unresolved. The specimen was memory CD8+ T cells sorted from blood. Subset here: CD45RO+ cells pooled with CCR7-negative TemRA cells. The clonotype was recovered from a man aged 18 to 29 in good health. CDR3 amino acids: CASSFSSYTDTQYF. In DNA, the CDR3 is TGTGCCAGCAGCTTTTCGAGCTACACAGATACGCAGTATTTT.